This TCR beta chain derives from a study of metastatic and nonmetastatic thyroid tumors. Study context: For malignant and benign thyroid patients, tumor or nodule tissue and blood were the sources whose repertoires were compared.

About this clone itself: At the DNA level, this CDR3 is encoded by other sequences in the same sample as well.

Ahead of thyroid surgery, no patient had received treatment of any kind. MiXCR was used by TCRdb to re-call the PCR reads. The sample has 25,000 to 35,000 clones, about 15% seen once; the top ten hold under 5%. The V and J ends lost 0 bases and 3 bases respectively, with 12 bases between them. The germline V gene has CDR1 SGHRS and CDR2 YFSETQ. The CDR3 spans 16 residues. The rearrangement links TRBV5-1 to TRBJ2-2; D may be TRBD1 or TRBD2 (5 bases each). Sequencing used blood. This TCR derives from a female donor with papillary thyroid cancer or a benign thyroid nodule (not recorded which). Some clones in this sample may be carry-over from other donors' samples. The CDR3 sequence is CASSLALGVDTGELFF. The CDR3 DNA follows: TGCGCCAGCAGCTTGGCTCTGGGGGTTGACACCGGGGAGCTGTTTTTT. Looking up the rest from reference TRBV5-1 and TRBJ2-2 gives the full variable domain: KAGVTQTPRYLIKTRGQQVTLSCSPISGHRSVSWYQQTPGQGLQFLFEYFSETQRNKGNFPGRFSGRQFSNSRSEMNVSTLELGDSALYLCASSLALGVDTGELFFGEGSRLTVL.